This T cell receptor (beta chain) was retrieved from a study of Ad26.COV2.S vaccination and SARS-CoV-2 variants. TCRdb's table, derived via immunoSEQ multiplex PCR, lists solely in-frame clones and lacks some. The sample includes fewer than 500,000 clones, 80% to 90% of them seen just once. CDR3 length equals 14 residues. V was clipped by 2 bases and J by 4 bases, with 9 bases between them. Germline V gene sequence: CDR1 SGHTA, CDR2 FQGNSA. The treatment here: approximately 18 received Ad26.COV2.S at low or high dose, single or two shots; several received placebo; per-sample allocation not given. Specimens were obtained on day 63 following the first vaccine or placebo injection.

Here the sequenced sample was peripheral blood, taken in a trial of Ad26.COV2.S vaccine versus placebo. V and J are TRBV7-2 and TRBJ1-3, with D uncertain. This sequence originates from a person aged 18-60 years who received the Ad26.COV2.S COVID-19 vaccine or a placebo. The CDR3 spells CASSLQESGNTIYF. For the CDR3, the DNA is TGTGCCAGCAGCTTACAGGAGAGCGGAAACACCATATATTTT.